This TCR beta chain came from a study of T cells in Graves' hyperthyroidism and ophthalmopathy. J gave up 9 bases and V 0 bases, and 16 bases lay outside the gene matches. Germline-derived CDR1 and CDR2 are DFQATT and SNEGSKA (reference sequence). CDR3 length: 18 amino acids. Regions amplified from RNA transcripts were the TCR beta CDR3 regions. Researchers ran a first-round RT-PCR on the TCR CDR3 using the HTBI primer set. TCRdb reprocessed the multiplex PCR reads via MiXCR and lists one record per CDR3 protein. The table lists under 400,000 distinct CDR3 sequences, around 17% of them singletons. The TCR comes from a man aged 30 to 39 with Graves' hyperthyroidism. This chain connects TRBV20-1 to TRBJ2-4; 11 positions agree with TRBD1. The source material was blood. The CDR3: CSARDSGPGTGGSGIQYF. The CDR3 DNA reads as TGCAGTGCTAGAGATTCCGGGCCAGGGACAGGGGGGTCGGGCATTCAGTACTTC.